This TCR beta chain was sequenced for a study of molecular identifiers for immune sequencing clone quantification. Across the whole study: Replicates partitioned RNA from approximately 20,000 or 100,000 naive CD8 cells into five parts, sequencing four. Study observations and caveats: Underestimated sizes of highly expanded clones could result from identical TCR molecules that share a barcode.

Many counts were recorded for this clonotype. Its antigen is unknown. Germline CDR1 SEHNR, CDR2 FQNEAQ (reference sequence). Trimming stripped 5 bases from V and 3 bases from J, with 17 bases between. The CDR3 extends over 15 amino acids. TCRdb reanalysed the PCR reads using MiXCR and keeps one entry per CDR3 protein. The sample has 50,000 to 75,000 distinct CDR3 sequences; about a fifth are singletons. Naive CD8 T cells, phenotype CD8+CD4-CCR7+CD45RA+, were sorted. Sample: naive CD8+ T cells from blood, with Jurkat cell RNA spiked in. Subset given: FACS-sorted CD8+CD4-CCR7+CD45RA+ naive T cells. This chain connects TRBV7-9 to TRBJ2-7; TRBD1 might be the D (6 bases). This TCR came from a human donor in good health. Some libraries in this study had Jurkat cell RNA spiked in. This CDR3 is CASSPSTGNIYEQYF. CDR3 DNA sequence: TGTGCCAGCAGCCCGTCGACAGGTAACATCTACGAGCAGTACTTC.